This TCR beta chain emerged from a study of CD8 T cells in ankylosing spondylitis. About this clonotype itself: Its antigen remains unknown.

Notes on the study in general: For ankylosing spondylitis blood, a TCR beta motif of about eight highly homologous variants appeared characteristic.

Scientists made TCR beta libraries using quantitative 5'-RACE with molecular barcodes. TCRdb itself ran the 5' RACE reads through MiXCR, one entry per CDR3 protein. The table has under 550,000 distinct CDR3 sequences, 25% to 30% seen once. The material sequenced was blood, either unsorted or a sorted T cell fraction (not recorded which). This sequence was found in a male donor with ankylosing spondylitis.

For the CDR3, the DNA is TGCAGTGCTAGAGATCTCTTTTCCGAGCAGTATTTT. As protein: CSARDLFSEQYF. The J gene is TRBJ2-3, the V gene TRBV20-1; D is ambiguous. CDR1 and CDR2 (germline): DFQATT, SNEGSKA (reference sequence). The CDR3 has 12 amino acids. Trimming took off 0 bases at V and 11 bases at J, with 12 bases between the two ends.